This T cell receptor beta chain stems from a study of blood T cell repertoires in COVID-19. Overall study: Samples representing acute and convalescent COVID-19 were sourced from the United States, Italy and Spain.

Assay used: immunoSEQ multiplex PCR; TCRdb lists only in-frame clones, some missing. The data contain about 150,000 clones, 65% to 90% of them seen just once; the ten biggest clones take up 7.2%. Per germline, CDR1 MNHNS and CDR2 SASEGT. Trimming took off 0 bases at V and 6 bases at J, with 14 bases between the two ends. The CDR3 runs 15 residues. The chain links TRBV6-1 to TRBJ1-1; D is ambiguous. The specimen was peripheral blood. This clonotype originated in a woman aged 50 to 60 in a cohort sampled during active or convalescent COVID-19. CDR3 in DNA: TGTGCCAGCAGTGAAGCCATCTACTTGAGTTCTGAAGCTTTCTTT. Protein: CASSEAIYLSSEAFF.